The next 27 T cell receptor beta chains were all read from a single sample in a study of T cell repertoires in cytomegalovirus infection. TCRdb called the reads again in MiXCR, with one record for every CDR3 protein. The data hold roughly 730,000 distinct CDR3 sequences, with around 31% observed a single time. Their cognate antigens are unknown. Specimen: cultured PBMCs, collected from culture after CMV antigen stimulation. Source of these receptors: a human donor in good health (CMV status not recorded). Some clones in this sample may be carry-over from other donors' samples.

This CDR3 reads CASSLEGVWANEQFF. As DNA, the CDR3 is TGCGCCAGCAGCCTAGAGGGGGTTTGGGCCAATGAGCAGTTCTTC. The J gene is TRBJ2-1, the V gene TRBV4-1; perhaps TRBD1 as D (6 bases). CDR3 length equals 15 residues. Trimming shortened V by 4 bases and J by 6 bases, and 16 bases separated the two germline ends. CDR1 MGHRA and CDR2 YSYEKL come from the germline V gene.

This clonotype was counted only a few times. The genes are TRBV4-2 and TRBJ1-4; D is undetermined. CDR1 is LGHNA and CDR2 is YNFKEQ in the germline V gene. Trimming stripped 0 bases from V and 11 bases from J, with 19 bases between. The CDR3 covers 16 residues. The CDR3 spells CASSQDFSDSLGKLFF. CDR3 in DNA: TGTGCCAGCAGCCAAGATTTTAGTGACTCCCTCGGGAAACTGTTTTTT.

This clonotype has just one count. The conserved phenylalanine or tryptophan normally closing the CDR3 is absent here, so this likely arose from a read error. The chain has TRBV6-2 or TRBV6-3 and TRBJ2-5; D possibly corresponds to TRBD1 (5 bases). CDR1 and CDR2 (germline): MNHEY, SVGEGT. V lost 5 bases and J lost 10, with 14 bases in between. CDR3 length: 12 amino acids. The CDR3 protein is CASSRTPLGQYL. The CDR3 DNA reads TGTGCCAGCAGTCGGACACCACTGGGCCAGTACTTA.

This clonotype was counted only a few times. This rearrangement joins TRBV7-2 to TRBJ1-5; the match to TRBD1 covers 9 bases. CDR1 SGHTA and CDR2 FQGNSA come from the germline V gene. This CDR3 region has 16 residues. V lost 3 bases, J lost 3 bases, and 6 bases stayed unmatched. CDR3 nucleotides: TGTGCCAGCAGCTTGGTGGACAGGGGCTACAATCAGCCCCAGCATTTT. Translation gives CASSLVDRGYNQPQHF.

The chain employs TRBV20-1 and TRBJ2-3; 9 nucleotides align to TRBD2. Germline CDR1 is DFQATT and CDR2 is SNEGSKA (reference sequence). CDR3 size: 14 residues. Trimming at V came to 3 bases and at J to 3 bases, leaving 4 bases not matched to a gene. Written as DNA, the CDR3 is TGCAGTGCTAGGGCGGGAGGGCCTACAGATACGCAGTATTTT. Its translation is CSARAGGPTDTQYF.

This chain uses TRBV6-6 with TRBJ2-2; D tentatively reads TRBD1 or TRBD2 (5 bases each). Germline V lookup: CDR1 MNHNY, CDR2 SVGAGI (reference sequence). The CDR3 runs to 15 residues. Trimming took off 4 bases at V and 5 bases at J, with 14 bases between the two ends. CDR3 residues: CASSSQGRGTGELFF. DNA for the CDR3: TGTGCCAGCAGTTCCCAGGGAAGAGGGACCGGGGAGCTGTTTTTT.

V is TRBV27 and J is TRBJ2-4, with 7 bases aligning to TRBD2. Trimming cost V 0 bases and J 0 bases; bases outside gene matches: 11. The germline V gene encodes CDR1 MNHEY and CDR2 SMNVEV (reference sequence). This CDR3 spans 19 amino acids. The CDR3 is CASSLSPGGIQLAKNIQYF. The DNA for the CDR3 is TGTGCCAGCAGTTTATCTCCGGGGGGAATTCAACTAGCCAAAAACATTCAGTACTTC.

The J gene is TRBJ1-6, the V gene TRBV6-5; no definite D call. CDR1 is MNHEY, CDR2 SVGAGI, per germline. V lost 7 bases, J lost 9 bases, and 13 bases lay in between. The CDR3 runs to 13 residues. CDR3 sequence: CASKPGQSSPLHF. CDR3 nucleotides: TGTGCCAGCAAGCCTGGGCAAAGTTCACCCCTCCACTTT.

This chain uses TRBV15 with TRBJ1-2; 9 nucleotides match TRBD1. J lost 6 bases, V lost 2 bases, and 7 bases had no gene match. Germline loops: CDR1 LNHNV, CDR2 YYDKDF (reference sequence). The CDR3 extends over 15 amino acids. CDR3 amino acids: CATSRQGTGTDGYTF. The CDR3 nucleotides read TGTGCCACCAGCAGACAGGGGACAGGGACGGATGGCTACACCTTC. Drawing the rest from reference TRBV15 and TRBJ1-2, the complete variable domain is DAMVIQNPRYQVTQFGKPVTLSCSQTLNHNVMYWYQQKSSQAPKLLFHYYDKDFNNEADTPDNFQSRRPNTSFCFLDIRSPGLGDTAMYLCATSRQGTGTDGYTFGSGTRLTVV.

The sample holds a few counts of this clonotype. The gene calls are TRBV5-4 and TRBJ1-6, with D possibly TRBD1 on 6 matching bases. The germline V gene encodes CDR1 SGHNT and CDR2 YYREEE (reference sequence). V lost 3 bases and J 9 bases, leaving 13 bases between the germline ends. There are 14 residues in the CDR3. The CDR3 region has the DNA TGTGCCAGCAGCTCCCGGGACACTGTTTCACCCCTCCACTTT. This translates into CASSSRDTVSPLHF.

There are many counts of this clonotype. This chain uses TRBV11-2 with TRBJ2-7; D is uncertain. Per germline, CDR1 SGHAT and CDR2 FQNNGV. The CDR3 is made up of 11 amino acids. V lost 5 bases to trimming and J lost 0 bases, with 2 bases between them. In DNA, the CDR3 is TGTGCCAGCAGCGTCTCCTACGAGCAGTACTTC. It specifies CASSVSYEQYF.

The chain recombines TRBV24-1 with TRBJ2-3, with 8 bases matching TRBD2. CDR3 length equals 12 residues. Germline CDR1 KGHDR, CDR2 SFDVKD. V shed 9 bases, J shed 3 bases, and the junction held 1 base outside the gene matches. The CDR3 reads CATSSGTDTQYF. The CDR3 region has the DNA TGTGCCACCTCTAGCGGGACAGATACGCAGTATTTT.

This clonotype was found a few times. This chain links TRBV2 with TRBJ2-3; unclear D gene. Trimming cost V 3 bases and J 5 bases, with 9 bases left between them. In germline, CDR1 is SNHLY, CDR2 FYNNEI. This CDR3 region has 13 residues. CDR3 in amino acids: CASSDAPIDTQYF. The CDR3 DNA reads as TGTGCCAGCAGTGACGCCCCTATAGATACGCAGTATTTT.

The V call is TRBV7-9, the J call TRBJ2-5; TRBD2 agrees at 11 bases. The V gene's germline CDR1 is SEHNR and CDR2 FQNEAQ (reference sequence). The CDR3 covers 15 residues. Trimming removed 6 bases from V and 0 bases from J; junction bases left unmatched: 3. The CDR3 nucleotides are TGTGCCAGCAGTGGACTAGCGGGTGACCAAGAGACCCAGTACTTC. Translating it yields CASSGLAGDQETQYF.

The chain carries TRBV19 and TRBJ1-1; TRBD1 might be the D (6 bases). The germline V gene encodes CDR1 LNHDA and CDR2 SQIVND (reference sequence). V was cut by 7 bases and J by 0 bases, with 18 bases left in between. This CDR3 has 16 amino acids. The CDR3 DNA is TGTGCCAGTACCCGCAGGACAGCTTCCATGAACACTGAAGCTTTCTTT. Translation: CASTRRTASMNTEAFF.

A few counts support this clonotype. V and J are TRBV5-4 and TRBJ2-2; D not certain. CDR3 size: 14 residues. Trimming left V 0 bases short and J 4 bases short, with 7 bases between. Germline V gene lookup returns CDR1 SGHNT and CDR2 YYREEE (reference sequence). Here the CDR3 reads CASSLVRSTGELFF. CDR3 nucleotides: TGTGCCAGCAGCTTGGTACGGTCCACCGGGGAGCTGTTTTTT.

The sample holds a few counts of this clonotype. The chain has TRBV2 and TRBJ2-3; 8 bases match TRBD2. Unmatched junction bases numbered 6, after V lost 7 bases and J lost 3 bases. CDR1 and CDR2 from the germline V gene are SNHLY and FYNNEI. The CDR3 runs to 14 residues. The chain's CDR3 is CASKGLALTDTQYF. CDR3 nucleotide sequence: TGTGCCAGCAAAGGACTAGCCCTGACAGATACGCAGTATTTT.

This clonotype was seen ten or more times. The chain carries TRBV7-2 and TRBJ2-5; TRBD2 aligns across 11 bases. CDR3 length equals 17 residues. From germline, CDR1 is SGHTA and CDR2 FQGNSA. The V segment lost 2 bases and the J segment 4 bases; nucleotides outside the gene matches: 9. DNA for the CDR3: TGTGCCAGCAGCTTAAGAGCTAGCGGGGGGAGAGGAGAGACCCAGTACTTC. Protein: CASSLRASGGRGETQYF.

This clonotype was seen only a few times. J is TRBJ2-3 and V is TRBV11-1; a weak D match, TRBD1 (6 bases). The CDR3 spans 17 residues. Germline V gives CDR1 SGHAT, CDR2 FQDESV (reference sequence). The ends were cut back, 5 bases at V and 0 bases at J, with 18 bases in the middle. This CDR3 reads CASSRVIGQPSTDTQYF. The CDR3 nucleotides read TGTGCCAGCAGCCGAGTAATCGGACAGCCTAGCACAGATACGCAGTATTTT.

The chain employs TRBV7-9 and TRBJ2-4, with 7 bases identical to TRBD1. This CDR3 is 16 amino acids long. The germline gives CDR1 SEHNR, CDR2 FQNEAQ (reference sequence). The trim removed 4 bases at V and 3 bases at J, leaving 9 bases unmatched. The chain's CDR3 is CASSSTGSWIKNIQYF. CDR3 nucleotide sequence: TGTGCCAGCAGCTCGACAGGGTCCTGGATCAAAAACATTCAGTACTTC.

The rearrangement uses TRBV20-1 and TRBJ2-1; 7 nucleotides match TRBD2. Germline V lookup: CDR1 DFQATT, CDR2 SNEGSKA (reference sequence). J was trimmed by 5 bases and V by 6 bases; bases with no gene match: 4. This CDR3 region has 12 residues. The CDR3 coding sequence is TGCAGTGCGAAGCGGGGAAACAATGAGCAGTTCTTC. Encoded protein: CSAKRGNNEQFF.

The chain joins TRBV10-3 to TRBJ2-3, with 7 bases lining up with TRBD2. The germline gives CDR1 ENHRY, CDR2 SYGVKD. The V and J ends lost 8 bases and 2 bases, in that order; junction bases with no gene match: 7. This CDR3 is built from 14 residues. The CDR3 nucleotides read TGTGCCATCGGTAACGGGGGGAACACAGATACGCAGTATTTT. Translated: CAIGNGGNTDTQYF.

The chain has TRBV6-2 or TRBV6-3 and TRBJ2-7; D unresolved. This CDR3 region has 13 residues. Germline V gene sequence: CDR1 MNHEY, CDR2 SVGEGT. V shed 2 bases and J shed 6 bases, with 11 bases lying between them. The CDR3 DNA sequence: TGTGCCAGCAGTTACGGGTTCGGAAGCGAGCAGTACTTC. Translated: CASSYGFGSEQYF.

This clonotype occurred many times. The rearrangement joins TRBV7-8 to TRBJ1-1, with D possibly TRBD1 on 6 matching bases. The germline V and J ends were trimmed by 5 bases and 2 bases, with 12 bases remaining between them. Germline CDR1 reads SGHVS; CDR2 reads FQNEAQ. The CDR3 spans 14 residues. The CDR3 sequence: CASSPLTGNTEAFF. CDR3 nucleotides: TGTGCCAGCAGCCCCCTGACAGGAAACACTGAAGCTTTCTTT.

This clonotype appeared once. V and J are TRBV12-3 or TRBV12-4 and TRBJ2-1, with 9 nucleotides matching TRBD2. The CDR3 extends over 17 amino acids. V gave up 3 bases and J gave up 4 bases; unmatched junction bases: 10. DNA for the CDR3: TGTGCCAGCAGTTTCGGTGTGGCGGGAGGGGCTTACAATGAGCAGTTCTTC. It codes for CASSFGVAGGAYNEQFF.

Only a few counts were recorded for this clonotype. The chain joins TRBV2 to TRBJ1-1; D unclear. Trimming pared 6 bases from V and 10 bases from J, leaving 18 bases between. The germline V gene has CDR1 SNHLY and CDR2 FYNNEI. The CDR3 covers 13 residues. Here the CDR3 DNA reads TGTGCCAGCAGCGATGAAATTCAGCTTGCAGCTTTCTTT. Its translation: CASSDEIQLAAFF.

The chain couples TRBV15 to TRBJ2-3; D unclear. The V and J ends lost 6 bases and 2 bases respectively, with 12 bases between them. In germline, CDR1 is LNHNV, CDR2 YYDKDF (reference sequence). The CDR3 has 14 residues. In nucleotides, the CDR3 is TGTGCCACCAGGGGGATCACCTACACAGATACGCAGTATTTT. Protein sequence: CATRGITYTDTQYF.